Each of the 13 T cell receptor beta chains below was sequenced from the same sample in a study of T cell changes during pregnancy in multiple sclerosis. TCRdb's copy holds only in-frame clones and misses some; the assay was immunoSEQ multiplex PCR. The sample has over 55,000 clones, 92% seen once. This sample comprised CD8+ T cells from peripheral blood mononuclear cells, obtained in the third trimester of pregnancy. These receptors were collected from a female donor in good health, enrolled as a control in a pregnancy study.

This chain uses TRBV5-6 with TRBJ2-1; D might be TRBD2 (5 bases). Germline CDR1 and CDR2: SGHDT and YYEEEE. CDR3 length: 13 residues. V lost 3 bases and J 10 bases, leaving 14 bases between the germline ends. In nucleotides, the CDR3 is TGTGCCAGCAGCTGGAATGAAGGGAGCGAGCAGTTCTTC. Encoded protein: CASSWNEGSEQFF.

This clone appeared a single time. V gene TRBV7-8 combines with J gene TRBJ1-5; D not certain. CDR1 is SGHVS, CDR2 FQNEAQ, per germline. The CDR3 covers 15 residues. Trimming removed 0 bases at V and 6 bases at J, with 12 bases between. CDR3 nucleotide sequence: TGTGCCAGCAGCTTAGCGCGGCGCCGTTCTCAGCCCCAGCATTTT. It specifies CASSLARRRSQPQHF.

The chain uses TRBV7-2 and TRBJ2-1; a weak D match, TRBD2 (5 bases). Trimming took off 5 bases at V and 8 bases at J, with 10 bases between the two ends. CDR3 length equals 12 residues. In germline, CDR1 is SGHTA, CDR2 FQGNSA. The CDR3, as DNA: TGTGCCAGCAGCCCCAACGGGGATGAGCAGTTCTTC. Translating it yields CASSPNGDEQFF.

This chain links TRBV9 with TRBJ1-1; D is uncertain. Germline values: CDR1 SGDLS, CDR2 YYNGEE. The CDR3 totals 15 residues. Trimming shortened V by 0 bases and J by 5 bases, and 14 bases separated the two germline ends. Here the CDR3 DNA reads TGTGCCAGCAGCGTAGCGGGTATTGGGAGTACTGAAGCTTTCTTT. This encodes CASSVAGIGSTEAFF.

The chain carries TRBV9 and TRBJ1-2; D not certain. Per germline, CDR1 SGDLS and CDR2 YYNGEE. The CDR3 is 11 residues long. The ends were cut back, 6 bases at V and 4 bases at J, with 7 bases in the middle. CDR3 sequence reads: CASKGGYGYTF. The CDR3 DNA is TGTGCCAGCAAGGGAGGCTATGGCTACACCTTC. The whole variable domain, remainder taken from reference TRBV9 and TRBJ1-2, is DSGVTQTPKHLITATGQRVTLRCSPRSGDLSVYWYQQSLDQGLQFLIQYYNGEERAKGNILERFSAQQFPDLHSELNLSSLELGDSALYFCASKGGYGYTFGSGTRLTVV.

Here the CDR3 DNA reads TGTGCCAGCAGTTCACACATCGAAAACATTCAGTACTTC. Encoded protein: CASSSHIENIQYF. The chain links TRBV27 to TRBJ2-4; D gene uncertain. With 4 bases removed from V and 5 bases from J, the gap between germline ends came to 9 bases. CDR1 and CDR2 from the germline V gene are MNHEY and SMNVEV (reference sequence). The CDR3 consists of 13 residues.

This clone has just one count. This rearrangement joins TRBV4-1 to TRBJ2-7; maybe TRBD1 (6 bases). This CDR3 is built from 16 residues. Germline-derived CDR1 and CDR2 are MGHRA and YSYEKL. Trimming removed 1 base from V and 1 base from J, with 14 bases in between. The CDR3 nucleotides are TGCGCCAGCAGCCAAGTAGCAGGGGATGGTTCCTACGAGCAGTACTTC. Amino acids: CASSQVAGDGSYEQYF.

This clone was picked up one time. This chain connects TRBV19 to TRBJ1-5; D remains unclear. The CDR3 sequence is 13 residues long. The V gene lost 1 base and the J gene lost 6 bases, with 7 bases spanning the gap. Germline CDR1 LNHDA, CDR2 SQIVND (reference sequence). The CDR3 DNA follows: TGTGCCAGTAGTATAGTCGCCAGTCAGCCCCAGCATTTT. It translates to CASSIVASQPQHF.

V gene TRBV18 combines with J gene TRBJ2-5, with 7 bases lining up with TRBD1. V shed 5 bases and J 4 bases; nucleotides not matched to a gene: 4. Per the germline V gene, CDR1 is KGHSH and CDR2 is LQKENI. There are 13 residues in the CDR3. The CDR3 DNA reads as TGTGCCAGCTCAGACAGGGTCTCAGAGACCCAGTACTTC. It codes for CASSDRVSETQYF.

The V gene is TRBV4-3, the J gene TRBJ2-7; D is undetermined. The CDR3 has 14 residues. Germline V CDR1 and CDR2: LGHNA, YSLEER. Trimming shortened V by 0 bases and J by 3 bases, and 9 bases separated the two germline ends. The CDR3 reads CASSQERRNYEQYF. The CDR3 coding sequence is TGCGCCAGCAGCCAAGAGCGAAGAAACTACGAGCAGTACTTC.

This sequence joins TRBV7-9 and TRBJ2-1, with 10 bases aligning to TRBD2. The J segment lost 5 bases and the V segment lost 6 bases, leaving 4 bases of the junction unmatched. CDR1 is SEHNR and CDR2 is FQNEAQ in the germline V gene (reference sequence). The CDR3 spans 14 residues. CDR3 residues: CASSQLAGNNEQFF. As DNA, the CDR3 is TGTGCCAGCAGTCAACTAGCGGGAAACAATGAGCAGTTCTTC.

V is TRBV7-9 and J is TRBJ1-1; D remains ambiguous. CDR1 and CDR2 (germline): SEHNR, FQNEAQ (reference sequence). Trimming removed 7 bases at V and 1 base at J, with 10 bases between. The CDR3 covers 13 residues. CDR3 loop: CASTLSENTEAFF. CDR3 coding DNA: TGTGCCAGCACCCTCAGCGAGAACACTGAAGCTTTCTTT.

The chain joins TRBV19 to TRBJ2-7; TRBD2 matches 10 bases. The CDR3 length is 14 residues. CDR1 is LNHDA, CDR2 SQIVND, per germline (reference sequence). The J segment lost 5 bases and the V segment lost 5 bases, leaving 6 bases of the junction unmatched. The CDR3 loop is CASSLYGTSDEQYF. The CDR3 region has the DNA TGTGCCAGTAGTCTTTACGGGACTAGCGACGAGCAGTACTTC.